This T cell receptor (beta chain) was recorded in a study of graft-versus-host responses after intestinal transplantation. On the study more broadly: Isolated intestinal, liver-intestinal, or multivisceral transplants had been given to the recipients. The whole recipient group had anti-thymocyte globulin induction followed by tacrolimus and steroids for 2 to 3 years.

The study, taken as a whole, reports: Early post-transplant HvG declines tracked with peak circulating GvH clone levels.

The germline CDR1 and CDR2 sequences are KGHSH and LQKENI. This CDR3 has 13 residues. The J segment lost 8 bases and the V segment lost 3 bases, leaving 5 bases of the junction unmatched. Concerning this clone itself: What it binds is unknown.

Produced via immunoSEQ multiplex PCR; TCRdb's table is partial and in-frame only. This sample carries approximately 130,000 clones, around 94% of them seen once, and the ten largest clones take under 0.2%. The sequence came from a human donor who received an intestinal transplant. This sample comprised unstimulated CD4+ T cells sorted from spleen or lymph node cells, obtained before intestinal transplant. The V gene is TRBV18, the J gene TRBJ1-2, with TRBD1 matching 8 bases. The CDR3 nucleotides read TGTGCCAGCTCACCGCTCGGACAGGGCGGCTACACCTTC. Amino acids: CASSPLGQGGYTF. Based on the CDR3 plus reference TRBV18 and TRBJ1-2, the full variable domain is NAGVMQNPRHLVRRRGQEARLRCSPMKGHSHVYWYRQLPEEGLKFMVYLQKENIIDESGMPKERFSAEFPKEGPSILRIQQVVRGDSAAYFCASSPLGQGGYTFGSGTRLTVV.